The 12 T cell receptor beta chains given below trace back to one sample, sequenced in a study of blood T cell repertoires in COVID-19. TCRdb's copy holds only in-frame clones and misses some; the assay was immunoSEQ multiplex PCR. The sample holds roughly 500,000 clones, about 88% seen once. Sequencing was performed on peripheral blood. Source of these receptors: a man aged 18 to 30 with COVID-19, enrolled during active disease.

The V call is TRBV7-8, the J call TRBJ2-1; possible D gene TRBD2, 6 bases. Per germline, CDR1 SGHVS and CDR2 FQNEAQ. Trimming removed 3 bases at V and 9 bases at J, with 12 bases between. The CDR3 length is 13 residues. This CDR3 is CASSLTAGGEQFF. Here the CDR3 DNA reads TGTGCCAGCAGCTTGACCGCCGGGGGTGAGCAGTTCTTC.

The chain is built from TRBV19 and TRBJ1-2; a weak D match, TRBD1 (6 bases). Germline CDR1 and CDR2: LNHDA and SQIVND (reference sequence). This CDR3 spans 14 amino acids. Trimming left V 0 bases short and J 5 bases short, with 10 bases between. The CDR3: CASSIDPGTYGYTF. The DNA of the CDR3 is TGTGCCAGTAGTATAGATCCAGGGACATATGGCTACACCTTC. Complete variable domain (other parts from reference TRBV19 and TRBJ1-2): DGGITQSPKYLFRKEGQNVTLSCEQNLNHDAMYWYRQDPGQGLRLIYYSQIVNDFQKGDIAEGYSVSREKKESFPLTVTSAQKNPTAFYLCASSIDPGTYGYTFGSGTRLTVV.

Only one count was recorded for this clone. The sample has other DNA sequences that encode this CDR3 too. The chain is built from TRBV5-1 and TRBJ1-2; 8 positions agree with TRBD1. The CDR3 runs 13 residues. The ends lost 5 bases at V and 3 bases at J; junction bases unmatched: 3. Germline V gene lookup returns CDR1 SGHRS and CDR2 YFSETQ. CDR3 residues: CASSLQGDYGYTF. The DNA of the CDR3 is TGCGCCAGCAGTTTACAGGGGGACTATGGCTACACCTTC.

V is TRBV19 and J is TRBJ2-2; D is perhaps TRBD2 (6 bases). V dropped 7 bases and J dropped 2 bases, with 23 bases sitting between them. This CDR3 has 18 residues. CDR1 is LNHDA, CDR2 SQIVND, per germline (reference sequence). The CDR3 DNA follows: TGTGCCAGTACCCTGAGGGGCCCTCGGGGGATTAACACCGGGGAGCTGTTTTTT. Translating gives CASTLRGPRGINTGELFF.

The chain has TRBV5-1 and TRBJ2-1; 12 bases fit TRBD2. J was trimmed by 5 bases and V by 1 base; bases with no gene match: 4. The CDR3 has 16 amino acids. The germline gives CDR1 SGHRS, CDR2 YFSETQ. Written as DNA, the CDR3 is TGCGCCAGCAGCTTGATAGCTAGCGGGAGGGACAATGAGCAGTTCTTC. Amino acids: CASSLIASGRDNEQFF.

This clone was recorded only once. The rearrangement uses TRBV7-2 and TRBJ2-7; 7 nucleotides agree with TRBD2. After removal of 1 base from V and 0 bases from J, the junction contained 9 bases not matched to a gene. CDR1 and CDR2 from the germline V gene are SGHTA and FQGNSA. This CDR3 comprises 17 residues. The CDR3 sequence: CASSLVSGTTFSYEQYF. CDR3 nucleotide sequence: TGTGCCAGCAGCTTAGTTTCCGGGACTACCTTCTCCTACGAGCAGTACTTC.

The rearrangement links TRBV11-2 to TRBJ2-2; tentatively, D is TRBD2 (6 bases). Germline V CDR1 and CDR2: SGHAT, FQNNGV. The CDR3 contains 14 residues. Trimming cost V 6 bases and J 6 bases, with 14 bases left between them. Here the CDR3 DNA reads TGTGCCAGCAGTTTTCCAGGGAGGCCCGGGGAGCTGTTTTTT. As protein: CASSFPGRPGELFF. Combining the CDR3 with reference TRBV11-2 and TRBJ2-2 gives the whole variable domain EAGVAQSPRYKIIEKRQSVAFWCNPISGHATLYWYQQILGQGPKLLIQFQNNGVVDDSQLPKDRFSAERLKGVDSTLKIQPAKLEDSAVYLCASSFPGRPGELFFGEGSRLTVL.

The table lists this clone with a few counts. V usage is TRBV2 and J usage is TRBJ2-2; perhaps TRBD1 as D (5 bases). Between the trimmed V and J ends, which lost 4 bases and 5 bases, there was a span of 8 bases. The germline V gene encodes CDR1 SNHLY and CDR2 FYNNEI. The CDR3 is made up of 13 amino acids. The CDR3 here is CASSVSGTGELFF. The CDR3 coding sequence is TGTGCCAGCAGTGTCTCAGGGACCGGGGAGCTGTTTTTT.

CDR3 in amino acids: CASSRQGAGETQYF. The DNA of the CDR3 is TGTGCCAGCAGTCGACAGGGGGCGGGGGAGACCCAGTACTTC. V gene TRBV2 combines with J gene TRBJ2-5, with TRBD1 matching 10 bases. The CDR3 totals 14 residues. J lost 5 bases, V lost 5 bases, and 5 bases had no gene match. The V gene's germline CDR1 is SNHLY and CDR2 FYNNEI. The variable domain in full, with the rest retrieved from reference TRBV2 and TRBJ2-5, is EPEVTQTPSHQVTQMGQEVILRCVPISNHLYFYWYRQILGQKVEFLVSFYNNEISEKSEIFDDQFSVERPDGSNFTLKIRSTKLEDSAMYFCASSRQGAGETQYFGPGTRLLVL.

The chain employs TRBV4-1 and TRBJ2-1, with 11 bases identical to TRBD2. The J segment lost 9 bases and the V segment lost 2 bases, leaving 9 bases of the junction unmatched. Germline V CDR1 and CDR2: MGHRA, YSYEKL. CDR3 length equals 16 residues. The CDR3 nucleotides are TGCGCCAGCAGCCAACCGACTAGCGGGGCCCACGCTGAGCAGTTCTTC. Its translation: CASSQPTSGAHAEQFF.

V and J are TRBV25-1 and TRBJ2-7; 7 bases are a match to TRBD2. The germline CDR1 and CDR2 sequences are MGHDK and SYGVNS. The CDR3 has 14 residues. V dropped 7 bases and J dropped 2; count of bases not matched to a gene: 8. The CDR3 is CASMRMGTTYEQYF. The DNA for the CDR3 is TGTGCCAGCATGAGAATGGGGACTACCTACGAGCAGTACTTC.

V gene TRBV11-2 combines with J gene TRBJ1-3, with D maybe TRBD1 (5 bases). This CDR3 has 15 amino acids. Germline-derived CDR1 and CDR2 are SGHAT and FQNNGV. V lost 3 bases and J lost 0, with 9 bases in between. The chain's CDR3 is CASSFGQGSGNTIYF. CDR3 DNA: TGTGCCAGCAGCTTTGGGCAGGGCTCTGGAAACACCATATATTTT.